This T cell receptor beta chain was identified during a study of T cell responses to AZD1222 COVID-19 vaccine. Pooled samples include second doses given at about 4 or 12 weeks. The study's findings and limits: A reported finding is that nearly half of spike-specific TCRs target unmutated variant regions. Spike-wide coverage was observed for vaccine-associated CD4 TCRs, with dominant responses at 160-218 and 743-854. Repertoire sampling was restricted to post-peak T cell response timepoints.

V was clipped by 1 base and J by 2 bases, with 19 bases between them. The CDR3 runs 18 residues. Per germline, CDR1 SGDLS and CDR2 YYNGEE. A note on this clone: Its antigen is still unknown.

The repertoire was sequenced with immunoSEQ multiplex PCR; TCRdb's copy has only in-frame clones and lacks some. Among approximately 130,000 clones listed, 88% were seen once. The sequencing here drew on peripheral blood, taken 28 days after the second AZD1222 dose. The receptor was derived from an adult who received the AZD1222 COVID-19 vaccine. This chain joins TRBV9 and TRBJ1-3, with TRBD1 as a possible D gene (5 bases). The CDR3 nucleotides read TGTGCCAGCAGCGTATTCTTCGACAGCCCAGGTCCTGGAAACACCATATATTTT. As protein: CASSVFFDSPGPGNTIYF.